A single sample gave rise to the 3 T cell receptor delta chains below, sequenced in a study of Vδ1+ human thymocytes. Their specific antigens are unknown. Study-wide findings and caveats: Highly polyclonal TRG and TRD repertoires with Gaussian CDR3 length distributions appeared in thymus.

The template was reverse-transcribed extracted RNA. The CDR3 regions were amplified by multiplex PCR from V-gene primers to a constant-region primer. TCRdb called clones anew from the multiplex PCR reads with CATT. Found here are 45,000 to 60,000 delta-chain clones, roughly 15% of them singletons; the top ten hold 0.5% to 0.55%. The sequenced sample consisted of Vdelta1+ gamma-delta thymocytes from the thymus. Sample subset: FACS-sorted CD3+ TCRalphabeta- TCRVdelta1+ TCRVdelta2- thymocytes. The receptors were gathered from a boy younger than two who had congenital heart surgery.

The table lists this clone with a few counts. The chain employs TRAV29/DV5 and TRDJ1, with TRDD3 identical over 11 bases. Looked up from germline, CDR1 is NSMFDY and CDR2 is ISSIKDK. This CDR3 is built from 20 residues. V was pared by 0 bases and J by 0 bases, with 16 bases of the junction left unmatched. CDR3 in amino acids: CAASALDWGIKGSYTDKLIF. In DNA, the CDR3 is TGTGCAGCAAGCGCGTTGGACTGGGGGATAAAGGGCTCGTACACCGATAAACTCATCTTT. The entire variable domain, with the rest obtained from reference TRAV29/DV5 and TRDJ1, is as follows: DQQVKQNSPSLSVQEGRISILNCDYTNSMFDYFLWYKKYPAEGPTFLISISSIKDKNEDGRFTVFLNKSAKHLSLHIVPSQPGDSAVYFCAASALDWGIKGSYTDKLIFGKGTRVTVEP.

This rearrangement joins TRDV1 to TRDJ1; 7 bases agree with TRDD3. Germline lookup yields CDR1 TSWWSYY and CDR2 QGS. This CDR3 is 18 amino acids long. With 3 bases clipped from V and 5 bases from J, the junction kept 18 bases outside the gene matches. CDR3 residues: CALGEKTVPGVLGDKLIF. The DNA for the CDR3 is TGTGCTCTTGGGGAGAAGACGGTCCCAGGGGTACTGGGGGATAAACTCATCTTT.

This chain connects TRDV3 to TRDJ3; 9 nucleotides line up with TRDD3. Germline assignment: CDR1 TVYSNPD and CDR2 GDNSRS (reference sequence). With V trimmed by 1 base and J by 2 bases, 9 bases remained unmatched. The CDR3 has 18 amino acids. The CDR3 region has the DNA TGTGCCTTTAAAACCCTGGGGGATGGTGCCTGGGACACCCGACAGATGTTTTTC. It is translated as CAFKTLGDGAWDTRQMFF.